This TCR beta chain emerged from a study of blood T cells in healthy people across ages. Study information: Per every two T cells, about one barcoded beta molecule was captured by template switching. General observations from the study: Among long-lived donors, naive CD4+ cells were more numerous and diversity higher than in aged donors.

CDR1 and CDR2 (germline): LGHDT, YNNKEL (reference sequence). V gave up 4 bases and J gave up 3 bases, with 7 bases separating them. This CDR3 comprises 12 residues. This clonotype was counted only a few times. The antigen remains undetermined. With each sample, at least 5 micrograms of total RNA were extracted. Using a J-beta primer mix together with a sample-barcoded 5' primer, a second PCR was run for about 7 to 12 cycles. CDR3-containing paired-end reads numbered at least 3 million in each sample. A single record per CDR3 protein comes from TCRdb applying MiXCR to the 5' RACE reads. The data show about 640,000 distinct CDR3 sequences, approximately 50% seen once.

The V call is TRBV3-1, the J call TRBJ2-7; D gene unclear. This clonotype was sampled from a man aged 55 to 70 in good health. The source material was blood. The CDR3 region is CASSLSNYEQYF. The CDR3 region has the DNA TGTGCCAGCAGCCTAAGCAACTACGAGCAGTACTTC.